This note documents a single TCR beta chain sequence. This clone was observed once. Its antigen remains undetermined. The record has no base qualities; no much larger clone is one base away. As encoded in the germline V gene (reference sequence), CDR1 is SEHNR while CDR2 is FQNEAQ. A distance of 9 bases separates the germline ends of V and J, which lose 6 bases and 4 bases respectively. There are 13 amino acids in the CDR3, from cysteine to phenylalanine inclusive. The kept DNA is CDR3 alone, 39 bases in frame from the first base. The sample comes from a study of T cells in localized non-small cell lung cancer (dated by TCRdb to 2020 to 2022). Describing the broader study: The study analyzed T cell repertoires of hundreds of early-stage NSCLC patients, comparing tumors and uninvolved tumor-adjacent lungs. All 240 or so NSCLC patients in the cohort were treatment-naive and had localized lung tumors that were resected. The mean age of the NSCLC patients was 60 to 85 years, with 120 to 150 men and around 100 women.

At diagnosis, tumor, uninvolved tumor-adjacent lung and peripheral blood were collected and then preserved as a mix of FFPE and fresh-frozen material. For TCR repertoire profiling, the blood samples were analyzed as peripheral blood mononuclear cells. Points the paper makes about the study in general: Because multi-region tumor sequencing was not performed, intratumor heterogeneity could not be ruled out. Since the design was exploratory, TCR variables were selected using unadjusted p-values with no false-discovery rate correction. Of the top 100 tumor clones, a median of 57 were detected in paired uninvolved adjacent lung; some 28 were also among that lung's top 100. Higher T cell density in blood was associated with longer overall survival, whereas higher clonality in adjacent lung was associated with shorter survival. Uninvolved tumor-adjacent lung showed the highest T cell clonality, higher than tumor, which suggests more focused antigenic responses in the uninvolved tumor-adjacent lung.

The immunoSEQ Assay was used to sequence TCR beta CDR3 regions from DNA. The authors' analysis ran thus. T cell density was computed as TCR beta template counts normalized to usable DNA estimated by amplifying housekeeping genes. Richness was estimated using the preseqR package, with extrapolation to 400,000 templates for PBMC samples and to 120,000 templates for tissue samples. Clonality was defined by subtracting Pielou's evenness from one. To identify tissue-enriched TCRs, differential abundance testing was run on productive amino-acid clonotypes with a minimum total count of 5 and an alpha of 0.1. The Jaccard Index and the Morisita Overlap Index were used to measure repertoire overlap between compartments. TCR beta CDR3s were clustered by GLIPH together with public tetramer-defined viral CDR3s, and at least three viral sequences plus V-gene enrichment were required for viral motifs. This is the immuneACCESS table as TCRdb keeps it, with only in-frame sequences that have V and J called. A part of the clones is gone; compared with another copy, unresolved V genes explain less than half, and the rest is unexplained. V, J and clone size are those of that table, while D and trimming were read from the DNA. This sample has around 140,000 clones in its table, and roughly 90% of those were observed once. 1.7% of the sample lies in the top ten.

The V gene is TRBV7-9 and the J gene is TRBJ2-2; the D gene could be either TRBD1 or TRBD2, each agreeing at 5 bases. This material consisted of peripheral blood, taken before any cancer treatment. This receptor was identified in a female donor older than 55 with stage I lung adenocarcinoma. This receptor has the CDR3 CASRRDRTGELFF. The nucleotide sequence is TGTGCCAGCAGACGGGACCGCACCGGGGAGCTGTTTTTT.